A single sample gave rise to the 7 T cell receptor beta chains below, sequenced in a study of cytomegalovirus exposure and HLA in healthy donors. Primers for the PCR totalled 60 Vbeta and 13 Jbeta. The table came from immunoSEQ multiplex PCR; TCRdb's copy has only in-frame clones and leaves some out. The sample has more than 100,000 clones, over 75% seen once. Material: PBMCs. The receptor source for this set is a man younger than 45 in good health and CMV-seronegative.

The chain carries TRBV19 and TRBJ1-6; TRBD1 matches 7 bases. This CDR3 has 15 residues. J gave up 1 base and V 6 bases, and 3 bases lay outside the gene matches. Germline V gene lookup returns CDR1 LNHDA and CDR2 SQIVND (reference sequence). The CDR3 is CASRPQGSYNSPLHF. The CDR3 nucleotides are TGTGCCAGTAGACCACAGGGGTCCTATAATTCACCCCTCCACTTT. Combining the CDR3 with reference TRBV19 and TRBJ1-6 gives the whole variable domain DGGITQSPKYLFRKEGQNVTLSCEQNLNHDAMYWYRQDPGQGLRLIYYSQIVNDFQKGDIAEGYSVSREKKESFPLTVTSAQKNPTAFYLCASRPQGSYNSPLHFGNGTRLTVT.

This chain connects TRBV28 to TRBJ2-7, with 9 bases lining up with TRBD2. Looked up from germline, CDR1 is MDHEN and CDR2 is SYDVKM. The length of the CDR3 is 14 residues. V trimming: 4 bases; J trimming: 5 bases; junction bases outside the gene matches: 6. The CDR3 region is CASSWRGGGDEQYF. DNA of the CDR3: TGTGCCAGCAGTTGGCGGGGGGGAGGCGACGAGCAGTACTTC.

This clone has just a few counts. V and J are TRBV5-6 and TRBJ2-5; TRBD2 is a possible D gene (6 bases). CDR3 length equals 14 residues. The V end lost 0 bases, the J end lost 5 bases, and 11 bases lay between the germline ends. Germline V gene data show CDR1 as SGHDT and CDR2 as YYEEEE. Written as DNA, the CDR3 is TGTGCCAGCAGCTTGGCAGCGCGGGATGAGACCCAGTACTTC. Its protein product is CASSLAARDETQYF.

This chain uses TRBV29-1 with TRBJ1-3; no clear D. Germline V CDR1 and CDR2: SQVTM, ANQGSEA. The CDR3 loop spans 13 amino acids. This chain's CDR3 is CALARSSGNTIYF. The CDR3 DNA sequence: TGCGCCCTAGCCCGTAGCTCTGGAAACACCATATATTTT.

This chain joins TRBV1 and TRBJ1-6. TRBV1 is a pseudogene segment. This CDR3 has 15 residues. CDR3 DNA: TGCACCAGCAGCCCGCGGGGCAGGGTTTGTTCACCCCTCCACTTT. As protein: CTSSPRGRVCSPLHF.

The chain couples TRBV5-6 to TRBJ1-4, with TRBD1 as a possible D gene (5 bases). Germline V gene lookup returns CDR1 SGHDT and CDR2 YYEEEE. V was clipped by 4 bases and J by 5 bases, with 15 bases between them. This CDR3 is built from 15 residues. The CDR3 DNA sequence: TGTGCCAGCAGCCCAGCCGGACAAGGGAATGAAAAACTGTTTTTT. Translating gives CASSPAGQGNEKLFF. Supplemented by reference TRBV5-6 and TRBJ1-4, the full variable domain reads DAGVTQSPTHLIKTRGQQVTLRCSPKSGHDTVSWYQQALGQGPQFIFQYYEEEERQRGNFPDRFSGHQFPNYSSELNVNALLLGDSALYLCASSPAGQGNEKLFFGSGTQLSVL.

The J gene is TRBJ2-3, the V gene TRBV27, with 7 bases aligning to TRBD1. This CDR3 is 12 amino acids long. Germline trimming cut 6 bases from V and 8 bases from J; bases unmatched to any gene: 5. Germline-derived CDR1 and CDR2 are MNHEY and SMNVEV (reference sequence). This chain's CDR3 is CASSTTGFTQYF. The CDR3 region has the DNA TGTGCCAGCAGCACGACAGGGTTTACGCAGTATTTT.